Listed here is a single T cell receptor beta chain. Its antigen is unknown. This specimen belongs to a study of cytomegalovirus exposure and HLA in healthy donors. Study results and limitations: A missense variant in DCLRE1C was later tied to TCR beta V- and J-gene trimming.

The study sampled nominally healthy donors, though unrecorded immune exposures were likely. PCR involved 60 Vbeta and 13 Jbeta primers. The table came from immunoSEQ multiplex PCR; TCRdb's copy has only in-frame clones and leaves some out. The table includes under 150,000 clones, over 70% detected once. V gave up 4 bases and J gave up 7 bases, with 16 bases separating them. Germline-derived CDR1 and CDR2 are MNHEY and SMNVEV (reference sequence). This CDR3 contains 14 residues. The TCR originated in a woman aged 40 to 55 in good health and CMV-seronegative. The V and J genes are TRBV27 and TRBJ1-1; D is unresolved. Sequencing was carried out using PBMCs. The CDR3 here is CASSSHPRGLEAFF. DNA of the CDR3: TGTGCCAGCAGTTCCCACCCCCGAGGGCTTGAAGCTTTCTTT.